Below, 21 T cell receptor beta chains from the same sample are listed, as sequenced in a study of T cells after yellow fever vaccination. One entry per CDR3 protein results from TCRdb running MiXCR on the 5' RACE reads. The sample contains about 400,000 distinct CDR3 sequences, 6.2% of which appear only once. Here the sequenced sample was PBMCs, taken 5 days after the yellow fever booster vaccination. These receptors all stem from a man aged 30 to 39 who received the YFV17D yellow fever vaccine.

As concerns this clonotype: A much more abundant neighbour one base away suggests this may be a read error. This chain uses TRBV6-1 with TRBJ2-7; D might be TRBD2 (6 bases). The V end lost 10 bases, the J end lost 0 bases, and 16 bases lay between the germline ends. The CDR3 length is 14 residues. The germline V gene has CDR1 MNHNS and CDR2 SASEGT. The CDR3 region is CATKLACSSYEQYF. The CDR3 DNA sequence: TGTGCCACCAAACTAGCTTGCAGCTCCTACGAGCAGTACTTC.

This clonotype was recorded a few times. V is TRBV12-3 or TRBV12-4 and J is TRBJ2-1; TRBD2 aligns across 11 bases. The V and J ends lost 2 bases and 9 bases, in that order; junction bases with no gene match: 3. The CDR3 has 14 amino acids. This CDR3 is CASSLLTSGTEQFF. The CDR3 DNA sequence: TGTGCCAGCAGTTTATTGACTAGCGGGACTGAGCAGTTCTTC.

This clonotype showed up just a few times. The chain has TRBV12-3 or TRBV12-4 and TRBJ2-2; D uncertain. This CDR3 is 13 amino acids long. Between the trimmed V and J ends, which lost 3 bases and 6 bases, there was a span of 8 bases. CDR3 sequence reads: CASSFEVSGELFF. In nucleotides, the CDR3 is TGTGCCAGCAGTTTTGAGGTCTCCGGGGAGCTGTTTTTT.

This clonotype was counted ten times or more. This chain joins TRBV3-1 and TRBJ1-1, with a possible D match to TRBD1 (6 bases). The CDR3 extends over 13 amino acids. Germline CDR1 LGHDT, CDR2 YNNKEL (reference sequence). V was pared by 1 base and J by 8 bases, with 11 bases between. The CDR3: CASSQGGGPEAFF. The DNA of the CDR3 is TGTGCCAGCAGCCAAGGGGGGGGCCCCGAAGCTTTCTTT. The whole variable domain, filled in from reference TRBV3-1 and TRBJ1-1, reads DTAVSQTPKYLVTQMGNDKSIKCEQNLGHDTMYWYKQDSKKFLKIMFSYNNKELIINETVPNRFSPKSPDKAHLNLHINSLELGDSAVYFCASSQGGGPEAFFGQGTRLTVV.

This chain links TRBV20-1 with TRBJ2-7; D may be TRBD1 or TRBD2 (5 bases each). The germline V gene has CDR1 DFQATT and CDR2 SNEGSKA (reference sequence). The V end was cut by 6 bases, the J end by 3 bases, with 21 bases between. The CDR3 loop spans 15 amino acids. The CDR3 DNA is TGCAGTGCCCCCGGGTCAGGGAGTGGAGGCTACGAGCAGTACTTC. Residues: CSAPGSGSGGYEQYF.

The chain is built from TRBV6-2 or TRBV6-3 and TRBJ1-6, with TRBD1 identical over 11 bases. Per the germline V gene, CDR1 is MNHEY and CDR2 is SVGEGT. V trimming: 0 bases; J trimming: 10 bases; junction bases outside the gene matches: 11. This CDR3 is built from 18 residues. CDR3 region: CASSYSTGQGARLSPLHF. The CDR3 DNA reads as TGTGCCAGCAGTTACTCGACAGGACAGGGGGCGAGGCTCTCACCCCTCCACTTT.

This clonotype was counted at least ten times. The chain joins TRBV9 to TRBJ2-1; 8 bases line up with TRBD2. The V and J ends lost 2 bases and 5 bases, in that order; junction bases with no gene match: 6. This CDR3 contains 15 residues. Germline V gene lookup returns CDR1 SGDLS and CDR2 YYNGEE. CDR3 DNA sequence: TGTGCCAGCAGCGTTAAGACTAGCGATCACAATGAGCAGTTCTTC. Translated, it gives CASSVKTSDHNEQFF.

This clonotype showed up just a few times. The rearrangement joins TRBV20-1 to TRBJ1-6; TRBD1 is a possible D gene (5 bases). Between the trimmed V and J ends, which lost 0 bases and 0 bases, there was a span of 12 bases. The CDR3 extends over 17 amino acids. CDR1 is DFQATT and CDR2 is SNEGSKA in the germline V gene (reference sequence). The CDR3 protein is CSARDGEGSSYNSPLHF. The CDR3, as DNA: TGCAGTGCTAGAGATGGAGAGGGGAGCTCCTATAATTCACCCCTCCACTTT.

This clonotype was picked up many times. CDR3 nucleotides: TGTGCCATCAGTGAGTTGGGTGGGGGAGGGCCAGATACGCAGTATTTT. This codes for CAISELGGGGPDTQYF. The chain employs TRBV10-3 and TRBJ2-3; 7 bases are a match to TRBD2. This CDR3 is built from 16 residues. V shed 1 base, J shed 4 bases, and the junction held 8 bases outside the gene matches. CDR1 and CDR2 from the germline V gene are ENHRY and SYGVKD.

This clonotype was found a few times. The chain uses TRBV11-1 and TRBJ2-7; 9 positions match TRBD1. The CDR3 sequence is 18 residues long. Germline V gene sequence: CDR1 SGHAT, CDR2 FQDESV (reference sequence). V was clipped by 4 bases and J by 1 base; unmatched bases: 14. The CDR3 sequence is CASSSRRTGVKVSYEQYF. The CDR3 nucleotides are TGTGCCAGCAGCTCTAGGAGGACAGGGGTTAAAGTTTCCTACGAGCAGTACTTC.

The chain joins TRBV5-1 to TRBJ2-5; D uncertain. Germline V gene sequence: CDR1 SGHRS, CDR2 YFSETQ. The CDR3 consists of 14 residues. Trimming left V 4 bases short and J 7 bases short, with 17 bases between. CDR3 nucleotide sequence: TGCGCCAGCAGCGTCGGGTTAGATTCCGGGACCCAGTACTTC. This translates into CASSVGLDSGTQYF.

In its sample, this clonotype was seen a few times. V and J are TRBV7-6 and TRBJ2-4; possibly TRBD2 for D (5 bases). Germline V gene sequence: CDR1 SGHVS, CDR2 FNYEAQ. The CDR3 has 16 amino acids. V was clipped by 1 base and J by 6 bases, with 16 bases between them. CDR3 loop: CASSLERASTANIQYF. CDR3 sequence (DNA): TGTGCCAGCAGCTTAGAGAGGGCCTCTACAGCAAACATTCAGTACTTC. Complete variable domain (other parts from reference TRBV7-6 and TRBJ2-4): GAGVSQSPRYKVTKRGQDVALRCDPISGHVSLYWYRQALGQGPEFLTYFNYEAQQDKSGLPNDRFSAERPEGSISTLTIQRTEQRDSAMYRCASSLERASTANIQYFGAGTRLSVL.

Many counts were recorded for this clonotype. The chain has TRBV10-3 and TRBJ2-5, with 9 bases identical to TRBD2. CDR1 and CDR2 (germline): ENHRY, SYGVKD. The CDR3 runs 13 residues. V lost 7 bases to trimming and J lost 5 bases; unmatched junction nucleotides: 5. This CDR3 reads CAITPGLAETQYF. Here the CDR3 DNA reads TGTGCCATCACTCCCGGACTAGCGGAGACCCAGTACTTC.

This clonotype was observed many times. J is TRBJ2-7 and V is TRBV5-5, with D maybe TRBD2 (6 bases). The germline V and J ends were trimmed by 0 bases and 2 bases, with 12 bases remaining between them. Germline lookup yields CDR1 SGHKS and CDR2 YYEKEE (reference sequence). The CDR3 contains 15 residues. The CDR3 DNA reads TGTGCCAGCAGCTTGGCCCTACGGGAGCCCTACGAGCAGTACTTC. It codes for CASSLALREPYEQYF.

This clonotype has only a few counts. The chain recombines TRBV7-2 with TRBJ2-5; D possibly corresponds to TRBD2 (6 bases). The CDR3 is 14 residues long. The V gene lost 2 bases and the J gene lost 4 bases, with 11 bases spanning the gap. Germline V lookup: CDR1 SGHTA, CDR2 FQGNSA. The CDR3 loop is CASSLRRGRETQYF. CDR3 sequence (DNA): TGTGCCAGCAGCTTAAGGAGGGGTCGAGAGACCCAGTACTTC.

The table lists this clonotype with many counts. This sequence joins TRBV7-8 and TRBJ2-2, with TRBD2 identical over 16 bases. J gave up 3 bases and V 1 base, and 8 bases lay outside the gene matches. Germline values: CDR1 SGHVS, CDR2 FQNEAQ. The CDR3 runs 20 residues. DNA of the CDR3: TGTGCCAGCAGCTTAGTAGGGACTAGCGGGAGGGCCTTGGACACCGGGGAGCTGTTTTTT. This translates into CASSLVGTSGRALDTGELFF.

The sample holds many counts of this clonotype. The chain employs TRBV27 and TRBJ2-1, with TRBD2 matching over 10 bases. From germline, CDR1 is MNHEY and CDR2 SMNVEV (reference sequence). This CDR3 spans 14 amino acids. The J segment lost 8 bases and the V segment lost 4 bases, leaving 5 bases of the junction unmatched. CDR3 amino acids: CASSSLAGDDEQFF. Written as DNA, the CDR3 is TGTGCCAGCAGTTCCCTAGCGGGAGATGATGAGCAGTTCTTC.

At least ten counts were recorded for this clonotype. CDR3 nucleotide sequence: TGCGCCAGCAGCTTGTTGGGAACTAGCACAGATACGCAGTATTTT. As protein: CASSLLGTSTDTQYF. The genes are TRBV5-1 and TRBJ2-3; D is uncertain. Looked up from germline, CDR1 is SGHRS and CDR2 is YFSETQ. The CDR3 extends over 15 amino acids. V was pared by 1 base and J by 0 bases, with 9 bases between.

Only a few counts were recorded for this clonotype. CDR3 region: CASSPGAVGISYGYTF. The CDR3 nucleotides are TGTGCCAGCAGTCCTGGAGCGGTGGGGATTAGCTATGGCTACACCTTC. The chain uses TRBV27 and TRBJ1-2; the D is unclear. The germline V and J ends were trimmed by 5 bases and 4 bases, with 20 bases remaining between them. Germline V CDR1 and CDR2: MNHEY, SMNVEV (reference sequence). This CDR3 spans 16 amino acids.

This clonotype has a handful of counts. The CDR3 sequence: CATSDGRASGGHTDTQYF. Written as DNA, the CDR3 is TGTGCCACCAGTGATGGGCGTGCTAGCGGGGGCCACACAGATACGCAGTATTTT. The chain is built from TRBV24-1 and TRBJ2-3; 10 bases agree with TRBD2. CDR1 is KGHDR, CDR2 SFDVKD, per germline. This CDR3 comprises 18 residues. Trimming took 3 bases from V and 2 from J; bases not matched to a gene: 10.

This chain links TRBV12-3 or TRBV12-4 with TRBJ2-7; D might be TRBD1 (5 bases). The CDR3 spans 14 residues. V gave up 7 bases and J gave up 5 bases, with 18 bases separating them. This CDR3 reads CASTPSQRGDEQYF. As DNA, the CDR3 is TGTGCCAGCACTCCCTCCCAAAGGGGCGACGAGCAGTACTTC.